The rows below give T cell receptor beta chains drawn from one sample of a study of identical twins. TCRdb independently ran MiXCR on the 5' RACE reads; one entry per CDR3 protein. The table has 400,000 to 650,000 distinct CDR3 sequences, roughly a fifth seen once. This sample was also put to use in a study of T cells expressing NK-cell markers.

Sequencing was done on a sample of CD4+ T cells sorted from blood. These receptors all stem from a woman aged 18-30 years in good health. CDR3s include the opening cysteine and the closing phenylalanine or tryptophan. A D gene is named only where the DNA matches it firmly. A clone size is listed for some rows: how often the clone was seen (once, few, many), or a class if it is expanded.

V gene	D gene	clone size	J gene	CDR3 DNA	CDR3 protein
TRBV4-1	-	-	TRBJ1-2	TGCGCCAGCAGCGAATCGGACGCCCAGTTTTATGGCTACACCTTC	CASSESDAQFYGYTF
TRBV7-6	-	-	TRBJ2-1	TGTGCCAGCAGCCGCGGGGGCCTCTCCTACAATGAGCAGTTCTTC	CASSRGGLSYNEQFF
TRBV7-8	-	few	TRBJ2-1	TGTGCCAGTCAGCTTAGAAGGGTTCGAAGACCCTACAATGAGCAGTTCTTC	CASQLRRVRRPYNEQFF
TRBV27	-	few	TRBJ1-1	TGTGCCAGCAGTTTAAGGGGGACGGCTGAAGCTTTCTTT	CASSLRGTAEAFF
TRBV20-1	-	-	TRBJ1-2	TGCAGTGCTCCAGTGGGCGGCTACACCTTC	CSAPVGGYTF
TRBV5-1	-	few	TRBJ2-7	TGCGCCAGCAGCCCCGGGCCGCGCTACGAGCAGTACTTC	CASSPGPRYEQYF
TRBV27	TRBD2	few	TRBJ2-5	TGTGCCAGCAGTCTCAGACTAGCGGGAGGAGGAAGGGAGACCCAGTACTTC	CASSLRLAGGGRETQYF
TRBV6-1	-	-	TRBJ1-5	TGTGCCAGCCTTGAGGGGTTAGGCAATCAGCCCCAGCATTTT	CASLEGLGNQPQHF
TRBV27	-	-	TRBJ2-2	TGTGCCGGAACTCAGGGATACGGCGGGGAGCTGTTTTTT	CAGTQGYGGELFF
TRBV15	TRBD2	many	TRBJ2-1	TGTGCCACCAGCAGAGGACTAGCGGGGGGAACAGGCTCCTACAATGAGCAGTTCTTC	CATSRGLAGGTGSYNEQFF
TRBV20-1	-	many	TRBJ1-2	TGCAGTGCTAGTGTGGAGGGCTATGGCTACACCTTC	CSASVEGYGYTF
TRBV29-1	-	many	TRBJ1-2	TGCAGCGTTGACCTCCCCTATGGCTACACCTTC	CSVDLPYGYTF
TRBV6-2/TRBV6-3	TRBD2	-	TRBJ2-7	TGTGCCAGCGTCACACCTAGCGGAGACTACGAGCAGTACTTC	CASVTPSGDYEQYF
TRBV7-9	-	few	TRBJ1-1	TGTGCCAGCAGCTTAGCAATGAATCGGGGCACTGAAGCTTTCTTT	CASSLAMNRGTEAFF
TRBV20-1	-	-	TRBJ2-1	TGCAGTGGGGCGGGACCCTCCTACAATGAGCAGTTCTTC	CSGAGPSYNEQFF
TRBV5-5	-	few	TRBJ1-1	TGTGCCAGCAGCTTTGGAGGGTGGAACACTGAAGCTTTCTTT	CASSFGGWNTEAFF